Presented here are 21 T cell receptor beta chains from one specimen sequenced in a study of CD8+CD57+ T cells in acquired aplastic anemia. TCR beta VDJ and CDR3 were profiled, and genomic DNA was the template. Each CDR3 protein gets one entry after TCRdb re-called the reads with MiXCR. The repertoire consists of roughly 300,000 distinct CDR3 sequences, with approximately 55% occurring once and the leading ten covering roughly 8%. Material: sorted CD4+, CD8+, or CD8+CD57+ T cells (not recorded which) from PBMCs. The source of these receptors is a human donor with severe aplastic anemia or a healthy control (not recorded which).

To note about this clonotype: A read error may produce the germline difference seen at one junction end. The chain carries TRBV18 and TRBJ1-1; D remains ambiguous. CDR1 is KGHSH and CDR2 is LQKENI in the germline V gene. This CDR3 is built from 13 residues. CDR3 protein: CASSPPGNTEALF. The DNA of the CDR3 is TGTGCCAGCTCACCACCAGGGAACACTGAAGCTCTCTTT.

This clonotype was counted many times. The chain links TRBV6-6 to TRBJ1-5; possibly TRBD1 for D (5 bases). Deletions cut 6 bases from V and 7 bases from J, with 19 bases between. CDR1 and CDR2 (germline): MNHNY, SVGAGI (reference sequence). The CDR3 is 15 amino acids. The CDR3 region has the DNA TGTGCCAGCAGCCTCCGGGACTTCGTAGGACAGCCCCAGCATTTT. Translation: CASSLRDFVGQPQHF.

This clonotype was seen more than once but under ten times. A much bigger clone sits one base away, suggesting this may be a read error. The rearrangement uses TRBV19 and TRBJ1-5; 7 nucleotides align to TRBD1. This CDR3 is 15 amino acids long. In germline, CDR1 is LNHDA, CDR2 SQIVND (reference sequence). The CDR3 bases are TGTGCCAGTAGTATAGAGGGACAGAACAATCGGCCCCAGCATTTT. Translated: CASSIEGQNNRPQHF.

The rearrangement links TRBV7-6 to TRBJ2-3; TRBD2 matches 9 bases. This CDR3 has 16 amino acids. Germline V gene data show CDR1 as SGHVS and CDR2 as FNYEAQ. Trimming took 1 base from V and 5 from J; bases not matched to a gene: 7. In DNA, the CDR3 is TGTGCCAGCAGCTTAGGTTCGGCGGGGGGGGGAGATACGCAGTATTTT. The encoded protein is CASSLGSAGGGDTQYF.

This clonotype was found many times. This chain connects TRBV9 to TRBJ1-1; D is uncertain. This CDR3 comprises 14 residues. Trimming cost V 0 bases and J 1 base, with 7 bases left between them. CDR1 is SGDLS, CDR2 YYNGEE, per germline. The CDR3 is CASSVGGANTEAFF. CDR3 nucleotide sequence: TGTGCCAGCAGCGTAGGCGGAGCGAACACTGAAGCTTTCTTT.

The chain recombines TRBV15 with TRBJ2-1, with a tentative D call TRBD1 (6 bases). The germline V and J ends were trimmed by 4 bases and 7 bases, with 8 bases remaining between them. Germline V CDR1 and CDR2: LNHNV, YYDKDF (reference sequence). The CDR3 has 12 residues. CDR3: CATSNTGNEQFF. DNA of the CDR3: TGTGCCACCAGCAATACAGGGAATGAGCAGTTCTTC.

This clonotype has a handful of counts. The rearrangement uses TRBV2 and TRBJ2-5; 11 bases agree with TRBD2. Losses at the gene ends were 2 bases for V and 4 bases for J; bases not matched to a gene: 3. The CDR3 runs 15 residues. Germline V gene lookup returns CDR1 SNHLY and CDR2 FYNNEI. CDR3 loop: CASSEQGLAAETQYF. The CDR3 nucleotides read TGTGCCAGCAGTGAACAGGGACTAGCGGCAGAGACCCAGTACTTC.

The chain joins TRBV20-1 to TRBJ2-7; D is perhaps TRBD1 (7 bases). The germline V gene has CDR1 DFQATT and CDR2 SNEGSKA (reference sequence). The germline V and J ends were trimmed by 3 bases and 4 bases, with 10 bases remaining between them. This CDR3 spans 12 amino acids. CDR3 sequence reads: CSASPGGYEQYF. The CDR3 DNA reads TGCAGTGCTAGTCCAGGGGGGTACGAGCAGTACTTC.

This clonotype occurred many times. The chain employs TRBV7-3 and TRBJ2-3; 9 bases match TRBD2. The V and J ends lost 5 bases and 5 bases, in that order; junction bases with no gene match: 8. The CDR3 extends over 15 amino acids. Germline CDR1 is SGHTA and CDR2 is FQGTGA. The CDR3 DNA reads as TGTGCCAGCAGCCCCGGGACTAGCACTTTAGATACGCAGTATTTT. Encoded protein: CASSPGTSTLDTQYF.

This clonotype was detected ten times or more. V is TRBV6-1 and J is TRBJ2-5; possible D gene TRBD1, 6 bases. The CDR3 has 13 residues. The germline V gene encodes CDR1 MNHNS and CDR2 SASEGT. Trimming took 5 bases from V and 5 from J, leaving 12 bases between them. DNA of the CDR3: TGTGCCAGCAGTATCCCAAGGGGGGAGACCCAGTACTTC. Its protein is CASSIPRGETQYF.

The genes are TRBV5-6 and TRBJ1-2; 11 positions match TRBD1. The V gene end was trimmed by 4 bases and the J gene end by 8 bases; junction bases not matched to a gene: 7. CDR3 size: 14 residues. Per germline, CDR1 SGHDT and CDR2 YYEEEE. CDR3 sequence reads: CASSRDRGVIGYTF. The CDR3, as DNA: TGTGCCAGCAGCAGGGACAGGGGGGTAATCGGCTACACCTTC.

This clonotype was detected ten times or more. The CDR3: CASSIGGPGAEAFF. The CDR3 DNA follows: TGTGCCAGTAGTATAGGCGGGCCAGGGGCTGAAGCTTTCTTT. The chain uses TRBV19 and TRBJ1-1; D is possibly TRBD1 (6 bases). V lost 1 base, J lost 6 bases, and 12 bases lay in between. Germline CDR1 is LNHDA and CDR2 is SQIVND (reference sequence). CDR3 length: 14 residues. Drawing the rest from reference TRBV19 and TRBJ1-1, the complete variable domain is DGGITQSPKYLFRKEGQNVTLSCEQNLNHDAMYWYRQDPGQGLRLIYYSQIVNDFQKGDIAEGYSVSREKKESFPLTVTSAQKNPTAFYLCASSIGGPGAEAFFGQGTRLTVV.

This clonotype appeared a single time. The rearrangement uses TRBV7-2 and TRBJ2-5; D call uncertain. Trimming removed 1 base at V and 5 bases at J, with 11 bases between. The germline V gene encodes CDR1 SGHTA and CDR2 FQGNSA. The CDR3 is 14 residues long. The DNA for the CDR3 is TGTGCCAGCAGCTTAGATCCATCCCGGGAGACCCAGTACTTC. Amino acids: CASSLDPSRETQYF.

J is TRBJ1-3 and V is TRBV15, with 9 nucleotides matching TRBD1. Germline trimming cut 5 bases from V and 7 bases from J; bases unmatched to any gene: 0. The V gene's germline CDR1 is LNHNV and CDR2 YYDKDF (reference sequence). The CDR3 sequence is 12 residues long. CDR3 amino acids: CATSDRGNTIYF. The CDR3 region has the DNA TGTGCCACCAGCGACAGGGGGAACACCATATATTTT.

In this sample, this clonotype turned up a few times. The genes are TRBV19 and TRBJ1-1; D not resolved. The germline V gene encodes CDR1 LNHDA and CDR2 SQIVND (reference sequence). This CDR3 contains 13 residues. Between the trimmed V and J ends, which lost 3 bases and 0 bases, there was a span of 5 bases. CDR3 DNA: TGTGCCAGTAGTATGACATTGAACACTGAAGCTTTCTTT. Its protein is CASSMTLNTEAFF.

This chain connects TRBV15 to TRBJ2-4; D is ambiguous. Germline V gene data show CDR1 as LNHNV and CDR2 as YYDKDF (reference sequence). The CDR3 is 14 amino acids. V was shortened by 5 bases and J by 7 bases, with 15 bases between the two germline ends. This CDR3 is CATSGLTDENIQYF. The CDR3, as DNA: TGTGCCACCAGCGGTCTTACCGATGAGAACATTCAGTACTTC.

J is TRBJ1-6 and V is TRBV9; 8 positions match TRBD1. The CDR3 spans 14 residues. Germline V gene lookup returns CDR1 SGDLS and CDR2 YYNGEE. The V segment lost 4 bases and the J segment 14 bases; nucleotides outside the gene matches: 11. The CDR3 spells CASSPYGQGDSLHF. The CDR3 bases are TGTGCCAGCAGCCCCTATGGACAGGGAGACTCCCTCCACTTT.

This rearrangement joins TRBV3-1 to TRBJ2-5; a weak D match, TRBD2 (6 bases). The V and J ends lost 1 base and 4 bases respectively, with 22 bases between them. The CDR3 sequence is 18 residues long. The germline V gene encodes CDR1 LGHDT and CDR2 YNNKEL (reference sequence). The CDR3: CASSQAVWAGRGGETQYF. The CDR3 nucleotides read TGTGCCAGCAGCCAAGCCGTCTGGGCGGGACGGGGTGGAGAGACCCAGTACTTC.

The chain uses TRBV20-1 and TRBJ1-4, with D unresolved. Trimming shortened V by 3 bases and J by 7 bases, and 12 bases separated the two germline ends. This CDR3 spans 13 amino acids. The germline gives CDR1 DFQATT, CDR2 SNEGSKA (reference sequence). CDR3 protein: CSARAGRREKLFF. The CDR3 bases are TGCAGTGCTAGGGCGGGGAGGCGTGAAAAACTGTTTTTT.

The V and J genes are TRBV24-1 and TRBJ1-6; TRBD1 aligns across 12 bases. The CDR3 consists of 13 residues. Per germline, CDR1 KGHDR and CDR2 SFDVKD. Germline trimming cut 9 bases from V and 14 bases from J; bases unmatched to any gene: 7. CDR3 nucleotides: TGTGCCACCCTCCGGGACAGGGGGCAGTCCCTCCACTTT. Encoded protein: CATLRDRGQSLHF.

The sample holds many counts of this clonotype. V and J are TRBV30 and TRBJ1-2; no firm D call. The CDR3 has 12 amino acids. Germline CDR1 is GTSNPN and CDR2 is SVGIG (reference sequence). The V and J ends lost 4 bases and 4 bases respectively, with 10 bases between them. The CDR3 spells CAWKIGTYGYTF. CDR3 nucleotide sequence: TGTGCCTGGAAGATAGGAACCTATGGCTACACCTTC.